One sample yielded the 5 T cell receptor beta chains listed below, sequenced in a study of CD8+ T cells in alopecia areata. Extraction of RNA preceded its reverse transcription into cDNA, which served as the sequencing template. Only in-frame clones appear in the TCRdb table, and some are missing; sequencing was by immunoSEQ multiplex PCR. Of about 190,000 clones in the sample, about three fifths were seen once. The treatment: oral pan-JAK inhibitor, 5-10 mg twice daily. This sample comprised CD4+ T cells sorted from blood, obtained around week 49, from a patient treated with tofacitinib. The source of these receptors is a human donor with alopecia areata.

V is TRBV29-1 and J is TRBJ1-6; D perhaps matches TRBD1 (5 bases). The CDR3 covers 14 residues. The germline V gene encodes CDR1 SQVTM and CDR2 ANQGSEA. The ends were cut back, 6 bases at V and 7 bases at J, with 16 bases in the middle. Here the CDR3 DNA reads TGCAGCGTATCGGGAGGGGCCCCGAATTCACCCCTCCACTTT. Translated: CSVSGGAPNSPLHF.

CDR3 sequence reads: CATSRRQETQYF. The DNA for the CDR3 is TGTGCCACCAGCAGACGTCAAGAGACCCAGTACTTC. V gene TRBV15 combines with J gene TRBJ2-5; D not resolved. The CDR3 has 12 amino acids. Trimming stripped 2 bases from V and 2 bases from J, with 3 bases between. Germline V lookup: CDR1 LNHNV, CDR2 YYDKDF (reference sequence).

By its share, this clone is medium-sized (0.01 to 0.1%). V usage is TRBV19 and J usage is TRBJ2-7; D not certain. CDR1 LNHDA and CDR2 SQIVND come from the germline V gene (reference sequence). The CDR3 spans 13 residues. The V end lost 6 bases, the J end lost 3 bases, and 12 bases lay between the germline ends. The CDR3 protein is CASRNKPGYEQYF. The CDR3 nucleotides read TGTGCCAGTAGGAACAAGCCGGGCTACGAGCAGTACTTC.

Many counts were recorded for this clone. V gene TRBV30 combines with J gene TRBJ2-7, with D maybe TRBD1 (6 bases). The CDR3 totals 12 residues. Germline V gives CDR1 GTSNPN, CDR2 SVGIG (reference sequence). Trimming shortened V by 3 bases and J by 3 bases, and 9 bases separated the two germline ends. CDR3 protein: CAWRQDSYEQYF. The CDR3 DNA reads TGTGCCTGGAGGCAGGACAGCTACGAGCAGTACTTC.

This clone was counted a few times. The chain employs TRBV7-9 and TRBJ2-3; D possibly uses TRBD1 or TRBD2 (6 bases each). The CDR3 is made up of 14 amino acids. Germline values: CDR1 SEHNR, CDR2 FQNEAQ (reference sequence). The germline V and J ends were trimmed by 6 bases and 2 bases, with 12 bases remaining between them. In DNA, the CDR3 is TGTGCCAGCAGTTACGGGGGACACACAGATACGCAGTATTTT. Its translation: CASSYGGHTDTQYF.